The clone carrying this TCR beta chain was observed a few times. The sample comes from a study of T cells in Graves' hyperthyroidism and ophthalmopathy. Amplification of TCR beta CDR3 regions used RNA as the template. Researchers ran a first-round RT-PCR on the TCR CDR3 using the HTBI primer set. TCRdb reanalysed the multiplex PCR reads using MiXCR and keeps one entry per CDR3 protein. The sample consists of approximately 380,000 distinct CDR3 sequences, over 11% of them appearing once. Per germline, CDR1 MGHDK and CDR2 SYGVNS. Trimming removed 10 bases from V and 5 bases from J, with 18 bases in between. The CDR3 is made up of 15 amino acids.

The J gene is TRBJ1-6, the V gene TRBV25-1, with D tentatively TRBD1 (6 bases). This receptor was taken from a man aged 50 to 59 with Graves' ophthalmopathy. Material: blood. DNA of the CDR3: TGTGCCACCCTCAGGACAGACCCAAATAATTCACCCCTCCACTTT. Amino acid sequence: CATLRTDPNNSPLHF. Full variable domain (outside the CDR3, taken from reference TRBV25-1 and TRBJ1-6): EADIYQTPRYLVIGTGKKITLECSQTMGHDKMYWYQQDPGMELHLIHYSYGVNSTEKGDLSSESTVSRIRTEHFPLTLESARPSHTSQYLCATLRTDPNNSPLHFGNGTRLTVT.